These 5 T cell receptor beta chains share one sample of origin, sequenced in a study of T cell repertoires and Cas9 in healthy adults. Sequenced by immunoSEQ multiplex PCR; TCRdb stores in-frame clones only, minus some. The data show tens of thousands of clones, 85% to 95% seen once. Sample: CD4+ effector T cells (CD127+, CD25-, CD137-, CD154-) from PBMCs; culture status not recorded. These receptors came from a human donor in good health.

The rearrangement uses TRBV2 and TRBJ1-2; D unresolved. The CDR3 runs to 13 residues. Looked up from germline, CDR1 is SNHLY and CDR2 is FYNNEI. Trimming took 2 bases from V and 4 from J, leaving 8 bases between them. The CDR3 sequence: CASSELGVYGYTF. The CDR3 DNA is TGTGCCAGCAGTGAACTGGGAGTCTATGGCTACACCTTC.

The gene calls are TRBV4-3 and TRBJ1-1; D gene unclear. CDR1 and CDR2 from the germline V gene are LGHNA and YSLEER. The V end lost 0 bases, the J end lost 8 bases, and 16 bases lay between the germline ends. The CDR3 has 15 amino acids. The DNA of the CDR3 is TGCGCCAGCAGCCAAGATCATAGCCTGACTATCGAAGCTTTCTTT. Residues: CASSQDHSLTIEAFF.

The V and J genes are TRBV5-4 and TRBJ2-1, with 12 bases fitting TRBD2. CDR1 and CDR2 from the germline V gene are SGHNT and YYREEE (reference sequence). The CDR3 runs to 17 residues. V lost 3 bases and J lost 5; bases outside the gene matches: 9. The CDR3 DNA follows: TGTGCCAGCAGCTACGGACTAGCGGGAATGGGCGACAATGAGCAGTTCTTC. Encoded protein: CASSYGLAGMGDNEQFF.

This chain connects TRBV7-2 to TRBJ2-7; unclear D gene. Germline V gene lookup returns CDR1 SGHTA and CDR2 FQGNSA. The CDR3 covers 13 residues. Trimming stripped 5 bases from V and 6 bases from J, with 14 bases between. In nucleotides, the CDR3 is TGTGCCAGCAGCCCCGAGGCCGGGCCCGAGCAGTACTTC. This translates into CASSPEAGPEQYF.

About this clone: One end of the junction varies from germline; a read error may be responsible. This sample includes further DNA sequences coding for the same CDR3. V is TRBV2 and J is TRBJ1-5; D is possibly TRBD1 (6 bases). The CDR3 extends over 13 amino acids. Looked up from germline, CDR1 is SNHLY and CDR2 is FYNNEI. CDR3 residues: CARSGGQGQPQHF. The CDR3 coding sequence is TGTGCCAGGAGTGGGGGGCAGGGTCAGCCCCAGCATTTT.